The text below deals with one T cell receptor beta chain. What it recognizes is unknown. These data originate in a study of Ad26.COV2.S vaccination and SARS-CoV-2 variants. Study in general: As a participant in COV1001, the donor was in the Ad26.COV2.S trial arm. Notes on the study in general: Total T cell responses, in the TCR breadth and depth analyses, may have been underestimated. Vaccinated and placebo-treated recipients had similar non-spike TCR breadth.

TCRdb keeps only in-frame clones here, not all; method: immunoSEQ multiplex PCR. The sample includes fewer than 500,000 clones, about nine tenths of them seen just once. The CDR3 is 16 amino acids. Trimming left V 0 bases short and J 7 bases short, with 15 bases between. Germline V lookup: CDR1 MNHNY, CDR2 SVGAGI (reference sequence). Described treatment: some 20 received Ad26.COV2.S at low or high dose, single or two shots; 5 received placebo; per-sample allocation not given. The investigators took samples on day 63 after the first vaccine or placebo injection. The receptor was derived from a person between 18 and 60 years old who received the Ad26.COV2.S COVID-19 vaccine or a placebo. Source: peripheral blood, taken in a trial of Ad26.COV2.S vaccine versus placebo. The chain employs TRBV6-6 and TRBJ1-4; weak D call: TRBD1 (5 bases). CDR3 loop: CASSYSIGGAVEKLFF. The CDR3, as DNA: TGTGCCAGCAGTTACTCGATTGGCGGGGCTGTTGAAAAACTGTTTTTT.